This T cell receptor (beta chain) was captured in a study of shared clonotypes between healthy human individuals. Some clones are missing from TCRdb's copy, which holds only in-frame ones; the method was immunoSEQ multiplex PCR. The table records about 2.4 million clones, approximately 93% of them present only once. Germline assignment: CDR1 MDHEN and CDR2 SYDVKM. The CDR3 loop spans 11 amino acids. Trimming cost V 6 bases and J 4 bases, with 7 bases left between them. The sequencing input was naive CD4+ T cells from PBMCs. The subset is: CD45RA+ positively selected. The genes are TRBV28 and TRBJ2-7, with D hard to call. The sequence derives from a man aged 18 to 30 in good health. Some clones in this sample may be carry-over from other donors' samples. The CDR3 sequence is CASRGLYEQYF. For the CDR3, the DNA is TGTGCCAGCAGGGGCCTGTACGAGCAGTACTTC.